This passage covers 26 T cell receptor beta chains from one sample sequenced in a study of blood T cell repertoires in COVID-19. The assay was immunoSEQ multiplex PCR, and TCRdb's table has in-frame clones only and misses some. This sample has tens of thousands of clones; roughly 90% occur once, and the top ten carry 3% to 5%. Sequencing used peripheral blood. These receptors were collected from a man over 45 with acute or convalescent COVID-19.

The chain couples TRBV30 to TRBJ1-4; D not certain. CDR1 GTSNPN and CDR2 SVGIG come from the germline V gene (reference sequence). There are 12 residues in the CDR3. Trimming shortened V by 0 bases and J by 13 bases, and 12 bases separated the two germline ends. The CDR3 region has the DNA TGTGCCTGGAGTGTACCCGGGAAGGGACTGTTTTTT. Translated, it gives CAWSVPGKGLFF.

This chain links TRBV11-3 with TRBJ1-1, with D unclear. This CDR3 has 17 amino acids. Germline V lookup: CDR1 SGHNT, CDR2 YENEEA. V lost 6 bases, J lost 0 bases, and 20 bases lay in between. Here the CDR3 DNA reads TGTGCCAGCAGAAGCTCCTGGGGAGGGCCCATGAACACTGAAGCTTTCTTT. Its protein is CASRSSWGGPMNTEAFF. The complete variable domain, with remaining parts taken from reference TRBV11-3 and TRBJ1-1, reads EAGVVQSPRYKIIEKKQPVAFWCNPISGHNTLYWYLQNLGQGPELLIRYENEEAVDDSQLPKDRFSAERLKGVDSTLKIQPAELGDSAVYLCASRSSWGGPMNTEAFFGQGTRLTVV.

This sequence joins TRBV19 and TRBJ2-5; D is ambiguous. Germline V gene data show CDR1 as LNHDA and CDR2 as SQIVND (reference sequence). This CDR3 contains 11 residues. V lost 6 bases and J lost 0, with 2 bases in between. CDR3: CASSNQETQYF. In DNA, the CDR3 is TGTGCCAGTAGCAACCAAGAGACCCAGTACTTC.

This chain links TRBV19 with TRBJ2-2, with 8 bases aligning to TRBD1. The CDR3 length is 17 residues. V dropped 6 bases and J dropped 1; count of bases not matched to a gene: 10. Germline lookup yields CDR1 LNHDA and CDR2 SQIVND (reference sequence). The CDR3 sequence: CASRARAGGQNTGELFF. CDR3 coding DNA: TGTGCCAGTAGGGCAAGGGCAGGGGGCCAGAACACCGGGGAGCTGTTTTTT.

This clone was counted a few times. The genes are TRBV10-3 and TRBJ2-7; D is perhaps TRBD1 (6 bases). Trimming cost V 6 bases and J 0 bases, with 15 bases left between them. The CDR3 length is 15 residues. Germline V gene sequence: CDR1 ENHRY, CDR2 SYGVKD. The CDR3 DNA sequence: TGTGCCATCAGCCCCCGGGACACTTACTCCTACGAGCAGTACTTC. This translates into CAISPRDTYSYEQYF.

The chain uses TRBV6-5 and TRBJ1-5, with a tentative D call TRBD1 (5 bases). Germline-derived CDR1 and CDR2 are MNHEY and SVGAGI. V was trimmed by 6 bases and J by 10 bases, leaving 19 bases between them. The CDR3 loop spans 14 amino acids. The DNA of the CDR3 is TGTGCCAGCAGGTCCGGGACTCTTCTGTCTCCCCAGCATTTT. This gives the protein CASRSGTLLSPQHF.

This clone turned up a few times. The V gene is TRBV19, the J gene TRBJ1-4, with TRBD1 matching over 7 bases. Per germline, CDR1 LNHDA and CDR2 SQIVND (reference sequence). The CDR3 is made up of 15 amino acids. With 4 bases clipped from V and 4 bases from J, the junction kept 6 bases outside the gene matches. For the CDR3, the DNA is TGTGCCAGTAGTAGAGGGGACAGCAGTAATGAAAAACTGTTTTTT. Translation gives CASSRGDSSNEKLFF.

V usage is TRBV19 and J usage is TRBJ2-1; 9 bases agree with TRBD2. V lost 3 bases, J lost 8 bases, and 8 bases stayed unmatched. The CDR3 runs to 15 residues. Germline V CDR1 and CDR2: LNHDA, SQIVND (reference sequence). The CDR3 region has the DNA TGTGCCAGTAGTATGGGGTCAGCGGGAGGAGATGAGCAGTTCTTC. It codes for CASSMGSAGGDEQFF.

This chain joins TRBV5-1 and TRBJ1-2; 10 bases align to TRBD1. Losses at the gene ends were 4 bases for V and 6 bases for J; bases not matched to a gene: 3. Per germline, CDR1 SGHRS and CDR2 YFSETQ. The CDR3 runs to 13 residues. The CDR3 nucleotides read TGCGCCAGCAGCCCTGGGACAGGGGATGGCTACACCTTC. Protein sequence: CASSPGTGDGYTF.

The chain recombines TRBV12-3 or TRBV12-4 with TRBJ1-2; D perhaps matches TRBD1 (6 bases). The CDR3 is 13 residues long. V lost 2 bases and J 4 bases, leaving 8 bases between the germline ends. The DNA of the CDR3 is TGTGCCAGCAGTTTATTCAGGGGCTATGGCTACACCTTC. Translation gives CASSLFRGYGYTF.

The gene calls are TRBV27 and TRBJ2-3, with 8 bases lining up with TRBD1. The CDR3 loop spans 15 amino acids. Trimming at V came to 2 bases and at J to 8 bases, leaving 9 bases not matched to a gene. Germline CDR1 and CDR2: MNHEY and SMNVEV (reference sequence). CDR3 sequence: CASSLGRGRGGTQYF. The CDR3 coding sequence is TGTGCCAGCAGTTTAGGCAGGGGGCGCGGAGGTACGCAGTATTTT.

The chain combines TRBV3-1 (or the pseudogene TRBV3-2) with TRBJ2-1; possible D gene TRBD2, 6 bases. The V gene lost 0 bases and the J gene lost 7 bases, with 16 bases spanning the gap. Germline V gene data show CDR1 as LGHDT and CDR2 as YNNKEL (reference sequence). CDR3 size: 16 residues. CDR3 protein: CASSQDLRIAVNEQFF. DNA for the CDR3: TGTGCCAGCAGCCAAGATCTGAGGATAGCGGTGAATGAGCAGTTCTTC.

This sequence joins TRBV19 and TRBJ2-5; TRBD2 matches 16 bases. After removal of 4 bases from V and 6 bases from J, the junction contained 8 bases not matched to a gene. Germline CDR1 reads LNHDA; CDR2 reads SQIVND (reference sequence). The CDR3 is made up of 17 amino acids. DNA for the CDR3: TGTGCCAGTAGTAAGGGACTAGCGGGAGGGCGGGGACAGACCCAGTACTTC. This encodes CASSKGLAGGRGQTQYF.

The chain combines TRBV18 with TRBJ1-2, with 10 positions matching TRBD1. This CDR3 contains 15 residues. J gave up 5 bases and V 4 bases, and 7 bases lay outside the gene matches. Germline V gene lookup returns CDR1 KGHSH and CDR2 LQKENI. CDR3 in amino acids: CASSRGTGALYGYTF. Here the CDR3 DNA reads TGTGCCAGCTCACGCGGGACAGGGGCACTTTATGGCTACACCTTC.

J is TRBJ2-1 and V is TRBV6-2 or TRBV6-3, with 13 positions matching TRBD2. CDR1 is MNHEY and CDR2 is SVGEGT in the germline V gene. V lost 5 bases and J lost 2; bases outside the gene matches: 3. The CDR3 totals 16 residues. The CDR3 here is CASSGGLAGTYNEQFF. DNA of the CDR3: TGTGCCAGCAGTGGGGGACTAGCGGGGACCTACAATGAGCAGTTCTTC.

This clone occurred once. This rearrangement joins TRBV24-1 to TRBJ2-5; D not certain. Germline-derived CDR1 and CDR2 are KGHDR and SFDVKD. The CDR3 runs 16 residues. Trimming removed 3 bases at V and 2 bases at J, with 15 bases between. In nucleotides, the CDR3 is TGTGCCACCAGTGATCCCACCCGCGGAAATCAAGAGACCCAGTACTTC. Its protein product is CATSDPTRGNQETQYF.

The rearrangement links TRBV10-2 to TRBJ2-1; 9 bases are shared with TRBD1. Germline values: CDR1 WSHSY, CDR2 SAAADI. The junction had 12 bases not matched to a gene; V was cut back by 3 bases and J by 6 bases. CDR3 length equals 17 residues. The CDR3 DNA follows: TGCGCCAGCAGTGAACGGACAGGGGAAGAGCGGGTCAATGAGCAGTTCTTC. This translates into CASSERTGEERVNEQFF.

The V call is TRBV5-1, the J call TRBJ2-3; 10 bases fit TRBD1. The V gene's germline CDR1 is SGHRS and CDR2 YFSETQ. This CDR3 has 17 residues. The ends lost 2 bases at V and 1 base at J; junction bases unmatched: 7. This CDR3 is CASSFGQGVRGTDTQYF. DNA for the CDR3: TGCGCCAGCAGCTTTGGACAGGGGGTAAGGGGCACAGATACGCAGTATTTT.

The chain joins TRBV5-4 to TRBJ2-1, with no clear D. Germline V CDR1 and CDR2: SGHNT, YYREEE (reference sequence). This CDR3 has 15 residues. Deletions cut 0 bases from V and 0 bases from J, with 7 bases between. CDR3 protein: CASSLEASSYNEQFF. In DNA form, the CDR3 reads TGTGCCAGCAGCTTGGAGGCTAGCTCCTACAATGAGCAGTTCTTC.

V and J are TRBV11-2 and TRBJ2-2; tentatively, D is TRBD2 (6 bases). V was shortened by 11 bases and J by 7 bases, with 11 bases between the two germline ends. This CDR3 has 11 residues. Germline lookup yields CDR1 SGHAT and CDR2 FQNNGV. In DNA, the CDR3 is TGTGCCGGGGGGTTCGGCGGGGAGCTGTTTTTT. It is translated as CAGGFGGELFF.

This chain connects TRBV18 to TRBJ2-6; 9 nucleotides agree with TRBD1. Germline V gives CDR1 KGHSH, CDR2 LQKENI. Losses at the gene ends were 5 bases for V and 0 bases for J; bases not matched to a gene: 2. The CDR3 is 16 residues long. The CDR3 sequence is CASSGQGISGANVLTF. The CDR3, as DNA: TGTGCCAGCTCAGGACAGGGGATCTCTGGGGCCAACGTCCTGACTTTC.

The chain recombines TRBV5-1 with TRBJ2-7; D ambiguous. Germline-derived CDR1 and CDR2 are SGHRS and YFSETQ. V lost 0 bases and J 0 bases, leaving 10 bases between the germline ends. The CDR3 length is 15 residues. CDR3 residues: CASSLDRSSSYEQYF. The CDR3 DNA is TGCGCCAGCAGCTTGGACAGATCAAGCTCCTACGAGCAGTACTTC. The variable domain in full, with the rest retrieved from reference TRBV5-1 and TRBJ2-7, is KAGVTQTPRYLIKTRGQQVTLSCSPISGHRSVSWYQQTPGQGLQFLFEYFSETQRNKGNFPGRFSGRQFSNSRSEMNVSTLELGDSALYLCASSLDRSSSYEQYFGPGTRLTVT.

V usage is TRBV11-2 and J usage is TRBJ2-1, with TRBD2 as a possible D gene (7 bases). Germline CDR1 reads SGHAT; CDR2 reads FQNNGV. The CDR3 is 17 residues long. Deletions cut 5 bases from V and 5 bases from J, with 22 bases between. CDR3 DNA sequence: TGTGCCAGCAGCCATCAAGGGGGGGGAACGAAGAACAATGAGCAGTTCTTC. Its translation: CASSHQGGGTKNNEQFF.

The chain employs TRBV7-9 and TRBJ2-4; no definite D call. This CDR3 has 14 residues. Germline CDR1 reads SEHNR; CDR2 reads FQNEAQ (reference sequence). Trimming shortened V by 3 bases and J by 0 bases, and 6 bases separated the two germline ends. This CDR3 is CASSLERAKNIQYF. The DNA of the CDR3 is TGTGCCAGCAGCTTGGAGAGAGCCAAAAACATTCAGTACTTC.

This clone was picked up one time. This chain joins TRBV12-3 or TRBV12-4 and TRBJ2-5; D unresolved. The CDR3 consists of 11 residues. V shed 6 bases and J shed 2 bases, with 4 bases lying between them. CDR3 in DNA: TGTGCCAGCAGCCTACAAGAGACCCAGTACTTC. It encodes CASSLQETQYF.

J is TRBJ2-7 and V is TRBV5-1; 12 bases map to TRBD2. J lost 1 base, V lost 5 bases, and 4 bases had no gene match. Germline V CDR1 and CDR2: SGHRS, YFSETQ. There are 15 residues in the CDR3. The CDR3 sequence is CASSGTSGPSYEQYF. CDR3 DNA sequence: TGCGCCAGCAGTGGGACTAGCGGGCCGTCCTACGAGCAGTACTTC.